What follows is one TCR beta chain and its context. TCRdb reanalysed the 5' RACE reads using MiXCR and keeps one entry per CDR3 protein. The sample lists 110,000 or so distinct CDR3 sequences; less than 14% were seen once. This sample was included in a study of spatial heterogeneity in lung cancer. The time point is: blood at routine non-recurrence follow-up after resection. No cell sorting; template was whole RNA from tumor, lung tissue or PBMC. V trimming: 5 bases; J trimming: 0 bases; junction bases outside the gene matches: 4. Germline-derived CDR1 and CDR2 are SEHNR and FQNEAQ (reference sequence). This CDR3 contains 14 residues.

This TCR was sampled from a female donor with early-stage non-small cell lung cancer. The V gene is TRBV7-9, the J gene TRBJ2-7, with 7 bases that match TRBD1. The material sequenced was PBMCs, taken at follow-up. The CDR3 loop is CASSGTASSYEQYF. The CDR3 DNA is TGTGCCAGCAGCGGGACAGCGAGCTCCTACGAGCAGTACTTC.